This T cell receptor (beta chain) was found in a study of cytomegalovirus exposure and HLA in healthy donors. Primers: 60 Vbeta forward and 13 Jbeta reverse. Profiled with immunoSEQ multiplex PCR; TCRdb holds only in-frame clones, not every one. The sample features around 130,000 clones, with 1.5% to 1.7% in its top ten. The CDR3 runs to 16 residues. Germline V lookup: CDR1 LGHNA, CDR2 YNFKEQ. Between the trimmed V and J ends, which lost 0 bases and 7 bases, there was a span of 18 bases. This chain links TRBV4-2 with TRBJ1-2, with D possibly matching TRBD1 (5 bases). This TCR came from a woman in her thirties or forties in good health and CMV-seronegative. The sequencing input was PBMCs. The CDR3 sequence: CASSQDFRQSRGGYTF. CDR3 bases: TGTGCCAGCAGCCAAGATTTTCGACAGTCACGTGGTGGCTACACCTTC.